Below are 9 T cell receptor beta chains sequenced from a single sample in a study of long-term antiretroviral therapy in people with HIV. Investigators performed immunoSEQ version v3.0 at survey level. Produced via immunoSEQ multiplex PCR; TCRdb's table is partial and in-frame only. The repertoire holds some 35,000 clones, with roughly 94% as singletons. Material: unsorted PBMCs, obtained around 5.3 years after starting antiretroviral therapy. These receptor sequences come from a woman aged 50 to 60 with HIV.

This clone was recorded only once. Written as DNA, the CDR3 is TGTGCCAGCAGCCAAGCGACTTTGCGGGGACTCTCGAACACTGAAGCTTTCTTT. This sequence encodes CASSQATLRGLSNTEAFF. The genes are TRBV4-2 and TRBJ1-1; D possibly corresponds to TRBD1 (5 bases). CDR3 length equals 18 residues. The ends were cut back, 1 base at V and 1 base at J, with 19 bases in the middle. Germline V gives CDR1 LGHNA, CDR2 YNFKEQ.

V gene TRBV5-6 combines with J gene TRBJ1-1; D is undetermined. The CDR3 has 16 residues. Germline CDR1 is SGHDT and CDR2 is YYEEEE. Trimming stripped 0 bases from V and 0 bases from J, with 12 bases between. CDR3 loop: CASSLVPGIMNTEAFF. In DNA form, the CDR3 reads TGTGCCAGCAGCTTGGTACCTGGAATCATGAACACTGAAGCTTTCTTT.

This clone came up once. The chain is built from TRBV5-6 and TRBJ2-2; maybe TRBD1 (6 bases). The CDR3 is 17 amino acids. Deletions cut 2 bases from V and 6 bases from J, with 20 bases between. Germline V lookup: CDR1 SGHDT, CDR2 YYEEEE. The CDR3 loop is CASSFVSRGTLPGELFF. The CDR3 DNA sequence: TGTGCCAGCAGCTTCGTTTCCAGGGGCACCCTTCCCGGGGAGCTGTTTTTT. The full variable domain, completed using reference TRBV5-6 and TRBJ2-2, is DAGVTQSPTHLIKTRGQQVTLRCSPKSGHDTVSWYQQALGQGPQFIFQYYEEEERQRGNFPDRFSGHQFPNYSSELNVNALLLGDSALYLCASSFVSRGTLPGELFFGEGSRLTVL.

The chain employs TRBV27 and TRBJ1-6; 7 nucleotides agree with TRBD1. Trimming removed 5 bases from V and 5 bases from J; junction bases left unmatched: 9. Germline loops: CDR1 MNHEY, CDR2 SMNVEV (reference sequence). The CDR3 has 16 residues. The CDR3 DNA follows: TGTGCCAGCAGTGGCCCCCAGGGGGGAAATAATTCACCCCTCCACTTT. It is translated as CASSGPQGGNNSPLHF.

The gene calls are TRBV6-1 and TRBJ2-7, with unresolved D. Germline CDR1 MNHNS, CDR2 SASEGT. Trimming removed 4 bases at V and 2 bases at J, with 12 bases between. The CDR3 runs 14 residues. The CDR3 bases are TGTGCCAGCAGTGTGTCGTGGGTGACCTACGAGCAGTACTTC. This encodes CASSVSWVTYEQYF.

V usage is TRBV7-8 and J usage is TRBJ2-2; the D is unclear. CDR3 length: 14 amino acids. Germline V gives CDR1 SGHVS, CDR2 FQNEAQ. Trimming pared 0 bases from V and 7 bases from J, leaving 9 bases between. CDR3 in DNA: TGTGCCAGCAGCTTAGCCCAGATAGGCGGGGAGCTGTTTTTT. Translated: CASSLAQIGGELFF.

J is TRBJ2-6 and V is TRBV14; D is uncertain. The CDR3 loop spans 16 amino acids. Trimming cost V 1 base and J 1 base, with 8 bases left between them. Germline V gives CDR1 SGHDN, CDR2 FVKESK. The CDR3 nucleotides read TGTGCCAGCAGCCAAGGACAACTATCTGGGGCCAACGTCCTGACTTTC. Protein: CASSQGQLSGANVLTF.

The chain links TRBV7-2 to TRBJ1-5; D not certain. Trimming took off 1 base at V and 1 base at J, with 8 bases between the two ends. Per germline, CDR1 SGHTA and CDR2 FQGNSA. This CDR3 has 15 amino acids. The CDR3 sequence: CASSLVSDSNQPQHF. CDR3 sequence (DNA): TGTGCCAGCAGCTTAGTATCGGACAGCAATCAGCCCCAGCATTTT.

This chain links TRBV6-1 with TRBJ1-3; 8 nucleotides agree with TRBD1. CDR3 size: 17 residues. V dropped 4 bases and J dropped 1; count of bases not matched to a gene: 9. Germline CDR1 reads MNHNS; CDR2 reads SASEGT. This chain's CDR3 is CASSAITGGSSGNTIYF. The CDR3 DNA is TGTGCCAGCAGTGCGATAACAGGGGGTTCTTCTGGAAACACCATATATTTT.